These 27 T cell receptor beta chains originate from one sample sequenced in a study of T cells after yellow fever vaccination. Using its own MiXCR run on the 5' RACE reads, TCRdb lists one record per CDR3 protein. The sample lists 500,000 to 650,000 distinct CDR3 sequences; 17% were seen once. Here the sequenced sample was PBMCs, taken about 5 days after the first yellow fever vaccination. The receptors stem from a young man who received the YFV17D yellow fever vaccine.

V usage is TRBV7-3 and J usage is TRBJ1-2; 9 nucleotides align to TRBD1. The junction had 2 bases not matched to a gene; V was cut back by 1 base and J by 2 bases. This CDR3 region has 15 residues. The germline CDR1 and CDR2 sequences are SGHTA and FQGTGA. The CDR3 loop reads CASSLNTGGNYGYTF. CDR3 in DNA: TGTGCCAGCAGCTTAAATACAGGGGGCAACTATGGCTACACCTTC. The full variable domain, with the rest looked up from reference TRBV7-3 and TRBJ1-2, is GAGVSQTPSNKVTEKGKYVELRCDPISGHTALYWYRQSLGQGPEFLIYFQGTGAADDSGLPNDRFFAVRPEGSVSTLKIQRTERGDSAVYLCASSLNTGGNYGYTFGSGTRLTVV.

This clonotype was observed a few times. The chain recombines TRBV5-4 with TRBJ1-1, with D possibly matching TRBD1 (6 bases). The CDR3 covers 14 residues. V was cut by 0 bases and J by 5 bases, with 11 bases left in between. In germline, CDR1 is SGHNT, CDR2 YYREEE (reference sequence). CDR3 nucleotide sequence: TGTGCCAGCAGCTTGGGGGGGCCAGAGACTGAAGCTTTCTTT. Its translation: CASSLGGPETEAFF.

This clonotype appeared many times. This sequence joins TRBV12-3 or TRBV12-4 and TRBJ2-7; D is unresolved. The CDR3 contains 14 residues. Trimming pared 3 bases from V and 3 bases from J, leaving 12 bases between. CDR3 nucleotides: TGTGCCAGCAGTTTGAATGAGGCCGTCTACGAGCAGTACGTC. Its protein product is CASSLNEAVYEQYV.

The chain uses TRBV7-2 and TRBJ1-2, with D hard to call. The CDR3 length is 14 residues. The ends were cut back, 5 bases at V and 0 bases at J, with 10 bases in the middle. Per germline, CDR1 SGHTA and CDR2 FQGNSA. The CDR3 loop reads CASSNRAANYGYTF. The DNA for the CDR3 is TGTGCCAGCAGCAACCGGGCCGCTAACTATGGCTACACCTTC.

This clonotype was detected a few times. The V call is TRBV24-1, the J call TRBJ2-2; D may correspond to TRBD1 or TRBD2 (5 bases each). This CDR3 has 15 residues. V was pared by 3 bases and J by 8 bases, with 15 bases between. Germline CDR1 and CDR2: KGHDR and SFDVKD. The CDR3 nucleotides read TGTGCCACCAGTGATGACCGGGACCCCGAAGGGGAGCTGTTTTTT. This codes for CATSDDRDPEGELFF.

The chain has TRBV11-2 and TRBJ1-5; D is possibly TRBD1 (5 bases). Trimming took off 5 bases at V and 0 bases at J, with 11 bases between the two ends. CDR1 and CDR2 (germline): SGHAT, FQNNGV. The CDR3 sequence is 15 residues long. Here the CDR3 reads CASSPGHYSNQPQHF. CDR3 sequence (DNA): TGTGCCAGCAGCCCTGGACACTATAGCAATCAGCCCCAGCATTTT.

V is TRBV14 and J is TRBJ2-2, with TRBD1 as a possible D gene (6 bases). This CDR3 comprises 16 residues. V lost 1 base and J lost 1, with 10 bases in between. The germline gives CDR1 SGHDN, CDR2 FVKESK. DNA for the CDR3: TGTGCCAGCAGCCAAGCAGACAGGATGAACACCGGGGAGCTGTTTTTT. Translating it yields CASSQADRMNTGELFF.

This clonotype was picked up a small number of times. CDR3 protein: CASSLAGTGMADTQYF. The CDR3 nucleotides are TGTGCCAGCAGCCTCGCCGGGACAGGGATGGCAGATACGCAGTATTTT. The chain links TRBV5-4 to TRBJ2-3, with 9 bases aligning to TRBD1. Germline trimming cut 4 bases from V and 4 bases from J; bases unmatched to any gene: 10. Germline CDR1 reads SGHNT; CDR2 reads YYREEE (reference sequence). The CDR3 spans 16 residues.

The table lists this clonotype with a few counts. The J gene is TRBJ2-2, the V gene TRBV3-1, with D perhaps given as TRBD1 or TRBD2 (5 bases each). This CDR3 comprises 15 residues. Germline V lookup: CDR1 LGHDT, CDR2 YNNKEL (reference sequence). V dropped 4 bases and J dropped 6 bases, with 15 bases sitting between them. CDR3: CASSLRDQPPGELFF. CDR3 DNA: TGTGCCAGCAGCCTTCGGGACCAACCTCCCGGGGAGCTGTTTTTT.

This clonotype was recorded only once. The genes are TRBV18 and TRBJ1-1; 11 positions match TRBD1. The CDR3 contains 17 residues. The V segment lost 4 bases and the J segment 7 bases; nucleotides outside the gene matches: 14. Germline V gives CDR1 KGHSH, CDR2 LQKENI. The CDR3 spells CASSRTGQGDRFIEAFF. The DNA for the CDR3 is TGTGCCAGCTCACGAACGGGACAGGGGGATCGGTTCATTGAAGCTTTCTTT.

This rearrangement joins TRBV20-1 to TRBJ1-3; D is ambiguous. Deletions cut 0 bases from V and 4 bases from J, with 7 bases between. Looked up from germline, CDR1 is DFQATT and CDR2 is SNEGSKA (reference sequence). The CDR3 runs 13 residues. The CDR3 nucleotides are TGCAGTGCTAGAGATTACCAGGGAAACACCATATATTTT. Translated: CSARDYQGNTIYF.

This chain connects TRBV27 to TRBJ1-1; no clear D gene. Between the trimmed V and J ends, which lost 4 bases and 1 base, there was a span of 13 bases. The CDR3 contains 15 residues. Germline CDR1 is MNHEY and CDR2 is SMNVEV (reference sequence). CDR3 sequence (DNA): TGTGCCAGCAGTTCTCGGGGAGGGAGGAACACTGAAGCTTTCTTT. Translated: CASSSRGGRNTEAFF.

V is TRBV7-2 and J is TRBJ1-2, with 9 bases that match TRBD1. CDR1 is SGHTA, CDR2 FQGNSA, per germline. This CDR3 contains 13 residues. Trimming removed 4 bases from V and 8 bases from J; junction bases left unmatched: 5. The CDR3 nucleotides read TGTGCCAGCAGCTCGGGACAGGGTCTGGGCTACACCTTC. This translates into CASSSGQGLGYTF.

Only one count was recorded for this clonotype. This chain joins TRBV5-1 and TRBJ2-1; D is unclear. The ends were cut back, 5 bases at V and 5 bases at J, with 8 bases in the middle. The V gene's germline CDR1 is SGHRS and CDR2 YFSETQ. The CDR3 runs 12 residues. The CDR3 DNA sequence: TGCGCCAGCAGGCCTAGGAACAATGAGCAGTTCTTC. Amino acid sequence: CASRPRNNEQFF. The whole variable domain, filled in from reference TRBV5-1 and TRBJ2-1, reads KAGVTQTPRYLIKTRGQQVTLSCSPISGHRSVSWYQQTPGQGLQFLFEYFSETQRNKGNFPGRFSGRQFSNSRSEMNVSTLELGDSALYLCASRPRNNEQFFGPGTRLTVL.

The rearrangement links TRBV20-1 to TRBJ2-7; 7 nucleotides match TRBD1. There are 14 residues in the CDR3. The junction had 10 bases not matched to a gene; V was cut back by 1 base and J by 7 bases. Germline lookup yields CDR1 DFQATT and CDR2 SNEGSKA (reference sequence). The CDR3 here is CSARGGTEGLEQYF. The CDR3 DNA reads TGCAGTGCTAGAGGGGGGACAGAGGGGCTGGAGCAGTACTTC.

This chain links TRBV7-9 with TRBJ2-5; the D call may be TRBD1 or TRBD2 (6 bases each). This CDR3 contains 16 residues. Trimming left V 1 base short and J 5 bases short, with 17 bases between. CDR1 SEHNR and CDR2 FQNEAQ come from the germline V gene (reference sequence). This CDR3 is CASSLEGGLVGETQYF. CDR3 bases: TGTGCCAGCAGCTTAGAGGGGGGACTGGTCGGGGAGACCCAGTACTTC.

The rearrangement uses TRBV6-5 and TRBJ2-3; 11 bases line up with TRBD2. CDR1 and CDR2 (germline): MNHEY, SVGAGI. Unmatched junction bases numbered 10, after V lost 4 bases and J lost 4 bases. CDR3 length: 17 amino acids. Here the CDR3 DNA reads TGTGCCAGCAGTTCCAGACTAGCGGGACTTCACCCAGATACGCAGTATTTT. This translates into CASSSRLAGLHPDTQYF.

The J gene is TRBJ2-3, the V gene TRBV7-2; the D gene is possibly TRBD1 (6 bases). Trimming removed 0 bases at V and 5 bases at J, with 12 bases between. The length of the CDR3 is 15 residues. Germline lookup yields CDR1 SGHTA and CDR2 FQGNSA. CDR3: CASSLASAGEDTQYF. CDR3 sequence (DNA): TGTGCCAGCAGCTTAGCTTCGGCAGGGGAAGATACGCAGTATTTT.

The V gene is TRBV12-3 or TRBV12-4, the J gene TRBJ2-1; unclear D gene. The CDR3 has 11 amino acids. Trimming took off 6 bases at V and 6 bases at J, with 6 bases between the two ends. The CDR3 spells CASSPSNEQFF. The DNA of the CDR3 is TGTGCCAGCAGCCCTAGCAATGAGCAGTTCTTC.

This chain links TRBV5-1 with TRBJ2-7; no definite D call. CDR3 size: 14 residues. Trimming took off 1 base at V and 2 bases at J, with 10 bases between the two ends. CDR1 and CDR2 from the germline V gene are SGHRS and YFSETQ. The CDR3 here is CASSLQEMTYEQYF. In DNA, the CDR3 is TGCGCCAGCAGCTTGCAGGAAATGACCTACGAGCAGTACTTC. The entire variable domain, with the rest obtained from reference TRBV5-1 and TRBJ2-7, is as follows: KAGVTQTPRYLIKTRGQQVTLSCSPISGHRSVSWYQQTPGQGLQFLFEYFSETQRNKGNFPGRFSGRQFSNSRSEMNVSTLELGDSALYLCASSLQEMTYEQYFGPGTRLTVT.

V gene TRBV5-1 combines with J gene TRBJ1-1; 9 bases line up with TRBD1. The CDR3 contains 15 residues. V shed 0 bases, J shed 1 base, and the junction held 1 base outside the gene matches. Germline-derived CDR1 and CDR2 are SGHRS and YFSETQ. CDR3 nucleotide sequence: TGCGCCAGCAGCTTGGCGGACAGGGGGAACACTGAAGCTTTCTTT. This translates into CASSLADRGNTEAFF.

The rearrangement links TRBV20-1 to TRBJ2-1, with unresolved D. CDR1 is DFQATT and CDR2 is SNEGSKA in the germline V gene (reference sequence). V lost 3 bases and J 7 bases, leaving 13 bases between the germline ends. The length of the CDR3 is 13 residues. The CDR3 protein is CSASQPDGNEQFF. CDR3 DNA sequence: TGCAGTGCTAGCCAACCAGATGGGAATGAGCAGTTCTTC.

The chain employs TRBV4-1 and TRBJ1-2; TRBD1 aligns across 9 bases. The CDR3 contains 16 residues. In germline, CDR1 is MGHRA, CDR2 YSYEKL. The ends lost 1 base at V and 2 bases at J; junction bases unmatched: 5. The CDR3 is CASSQVGTGKNYGYTF. The CDR3 nucleotides are TGCGCCAGCAGCCAAGTTGGGACAGGGAAGAACTATGGCTACACCTTC.

The J gene is TRBJ1-2, the V gene TRBV21-1. TRBV21-1 is reported as a pseudogene. CDR3 length equals 18 residues. In DNA form, the CDR3 reads TGTGCCAGCAGCAAACGGAGGGTGACAGACTTAGCTAACTATGGCTACACCTTC. It encodes CASSKRRVTDLANYGYTF.

The chain recombines TRBV7-9 with TRBJ1-6, with D possibly being TRBD1 (5 bases). The V gene's germline CDR1 is SEHNR and CDR2 FQNEAQ (reference sequence). V gave up 1 base and J gave up 8 bases, with 9 bases separating them. This CDR3 spans 14 amino acids. The CDR3 DNA reads as TGTGCCAGCAGCTTAGACGGGGGTTATTCACCCCTCCACTTT. Translating gives CASSLDGGYSPLHF.

This clonotype was counted only a few times. This chain links TRBV5-1 with TRBJ2-7, with 9 bases aligning to TRBD1. The V and J ends lost 7 bases and 5 bases, in that order; junction bases with no gene match: 13. This CDR3 spans 15 amino acids. Germline CDR1 is SGHRS and CDR2 is YFSETQ. CDR3 sequence: CASVWGQGHLHEQYV. For the CDR3, the DNA is TGCGCCAGCGTTTGGGGACAGGGTCATTTGCACGAGCAGTACGTC.

This clonotype was observed a few times. This sequence joins TRBV4-1 and TRBJ2-7; the match to TRBD2 covers 11 bases. The CDR3 sequence is 21 residues long. Per germline, CDR1 MGHRA and CDR2 YSYEKL. The V and J ends lost 2 bases and 2 bases, in that order; junction bases with no gene match: 20. As DNA, the CDR3 is TGCGCCAGCAGCCAACGGCTAAAATTAGCGGGGGGGCCAAAGGGACCCTACGAGCAGTACGTC. Protein product: CASSQRLKLAGGPKGPYEQYV.